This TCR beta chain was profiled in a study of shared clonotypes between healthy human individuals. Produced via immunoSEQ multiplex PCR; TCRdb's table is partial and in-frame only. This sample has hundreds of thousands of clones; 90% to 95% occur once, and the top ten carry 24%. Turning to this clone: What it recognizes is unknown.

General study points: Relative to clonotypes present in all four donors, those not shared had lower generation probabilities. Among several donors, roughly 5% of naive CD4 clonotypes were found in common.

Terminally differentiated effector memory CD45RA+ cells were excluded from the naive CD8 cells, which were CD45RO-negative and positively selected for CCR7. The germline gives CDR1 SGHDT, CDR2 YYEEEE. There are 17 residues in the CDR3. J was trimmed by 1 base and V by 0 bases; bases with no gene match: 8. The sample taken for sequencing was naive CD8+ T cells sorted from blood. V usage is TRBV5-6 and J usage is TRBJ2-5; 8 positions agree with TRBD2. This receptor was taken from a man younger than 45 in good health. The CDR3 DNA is TGTGCCAGCAGCTTGGAGACCGGGAGGGGAATCCAAGAGACCCAGTACTTC. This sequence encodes CASSLETGRGIQETQYF.